The 10 T cell receptor beta chains presented below share a single source sample, sequenced in a study of regulatory T cells in long-lasting Graves disease. Time point described: persistent/refractory GD, antithyroid drugs over 5 years with positive TRAb. Construction of the TCR library relied on RNA isolated from PBMCs. Researchers made TCR beta libraries by using iRepertoire HTBI primers and running Arm-PCR on CDR3 regions. Using its own MiXCR run on the multiplex PCR reads, TCRdb lists one record per CDR3 protein. This sample has 650,000 to 700,000 distinct CDR3 sequences, with about 30% found just once. Sequencing was performed on peripheral blood mononuclear cells (PBMCs), taken when the disease was refractory, from a patient treated with antithyroid drugs. The source of these receptors is a female donor with Graves disease.

This clonotype was recorded a few times. V is TRBV6-1 and J is TRBJ1-1, with D perhaps matching TRBD1 (5 bases). Trimming stripped 2 bases from V and 1 base from J, with 8 bases between. CDR1 and CDR2 from the germline V gene are MNHNS and SASEGT. This CDR3 region has 14 residues. CDR3: CASSEIGGNTEAFF. The CDR3, as DNA: TGTGCCAGCAGTGAAATTGGGGGGAACACTGAAGCTTTCTTT.

The rearrangement links TRBV19 to TRBJ2-7; weak D call: TRBD2 (7 bases). Germline V gene sequence: CDR1 LNHDA, CDR2 SQIVND (reference sequence). CDR3 length: 14 residues. V lost 9 bases and J lost 6, with 21 bases in between. The CDR3 spells CASRVHREGSEQYF. In DNA, the CDR3 is TGTGCCAGCCGAGTTCACAGGGAGGGGAGCGAGCAGTACTTC.

The chain couples TRBV28 to TRBJ2-7; D is possibly TRBD1 (6 bases). Germline V gene data show CDR1 as MDHEN and CDR2 as SYDVKM. This CDR3 has 16 amino acids. V lost 6 bases, J lost 0 bases, and 18 bases lay in between. The CDR3 sequence is CASRLKNYRVSYEQYF. The CDR3 DNA sequence: TGTGCCAGCAGACTCAAAAATTACAGGGTCTCCTACGAGCAGTACTTC.

This clonotype occurred a few times. The gene calls are TRBV6-1 and TRBJ1-5; 9 positions agree with TRBD1. V lost 4 bases and J lost 4; bases outside the gene matches: 5. Germline V gene data show CDR1 as MNHNS and CDR2 as SASEGT. The CDR3 totals 15 residues. DNA of the CDR3: TGTGCCAGCAGTGTACAGGGGGCGATGAATCAGCCCCAGCATTTT. Its translation: CASSVQGAMNQPQHF.

V usage is TRBV3-1 and J usage is TRBJ2-7, with a weak D call TRBD2 (5 bases). V was shortened by 4 bases and J by 6 bases, with 13 bases between the two germline ends. This CDR3 region has 13 residues. CDR1 and CDR2 (germline): LGHDT, YNNKEL (reference sequence). The CDR3 loop reads CASSPMGAGEQYF. The CDR3 nucleotides read TGTGCCAGCAGCCCCATGGGTGCGGGCGAGCAGTACTTC.

The genes are TRBV11-2 and TRBJ1-6, with D unclear. This CDR3 region has 14 residues. Per the germline V gene, CDR1 is SGHAT and CDR2 is FQNNGV. V was shortened by 1 base and J by 5 bases, with 6 bases between the two germline ends. The CDR3 is CASSLARNNSPLHF. The CDR3 nucleotides are TGTGCCAGCAGCTTAGCACGGAATAATTCACCCCTCCACTTT.

The rearrangement joins TRBV28 to TRBJ1-2; a possible D gene is TRBD1 (6 bases). Trimming took off 2 bases at V and 6 bases at J, with 13 bases between the two ends. Germline CDR1 MDHEN, CDR2 SYDVKM. The CDR3 spans 14 residues. DNA for the CDR3: TGTGCCAGCAGTTTAGGGGGCGCTTTGGATGGCTACACCTTC. Its translation is CASSLGGALDGYTF.

This clonotype was recorded once. CDR3 nucleotide sequence: TGTGCCAGCAGCTTGGGTGGGACAGAGGGCAATCAGCCCCAGCATTTT. Its protein product is CASSLGGTEGNQPQHF. The V gene is TRBV7-9, the J gene TRBJ1-5; 7 nucleotides line up with TRBD1. The CDR3 is made up of 16 amino acids. J gave up 2 bases and V 3 bases, and 7 bases lay outside the gene matches. Germline loops: CDR1 SEHNR, CDR2 FQNEAQ (reference sequence).

The V gene is TRBV5-1, the J gene TRBJ1-6, with a tentative D call TRBD1 (5 bases). CDR3 size: 14 residues. Per the germline V gene, CDR1 is SGHRS and CDR2 is YFSETQ. Trimming stripped 4 bases from V and 5 bases from J, with 10 bases between. In nucleotides, the CDR3 is TGCGCCAGCAGCCGGAGGGACGATAATTCACCCCTCCACTTT. Amino acid sequence: CASSRRDDNSPLHF.

In this sample, this clonotype turned up many times. This chain uses TRBV28 with TRBJ2-5; D is unclear. CDR1 is MDHEN, CDR2 SYDVKM, per germline. V lost 7 bases, J lost 5 bases, and 14 bases lay in between. The CDR3 has 13 amino acids. The CDR3 here is CASTKRYRETQYF. The CDR3, as DNA: TGTGCCAGCACGAAACGGTACCGGGAGACCCAGTACTTC.